Listed below are T cell receptor beta chains from one sample, sequenced in a study of shared clonotypes between healthy human individuals. Here immunoSEQ multiplex PCR was the method, and the copy in TCRdb shows in-frame clones only, minus some. The sample records under 2.5 million clones, just under 95% being singletons. The specimen sequenced was naive CD4+ T cells from PBMCs. These receptor sequences come from a man younger than 35 in good health. Some clones in this sample may be carry-over from other donors' samples. The CDR3 runs from the conserved cysteine through the conserved F or W. A D gene is named only where the DNA matches it firmly.

TRBV5-8	.	TRBJ1-3	TGTGCCAGCAGCTTGGCTATCGAAGGCGGAAACACCATATATTTT	CASSLAIEGGNTIYF
TRBV28	.	TRBJ1-5	TGTGCCAGCATGCCCCCACACCTCAATCAGCCCCAGCATTTT	CASMPPHLNQPQHF
TRBV10-3	.	TRBJ2-3	TGTGCCATCAGTGATACGGAAGATACGCAGTATTTT	CAISDTEDTQYF
TRBV6-5	.	TRBJ1-2	TGTGCCAGCAGTTACATGGACAGCGACTATGGCTACACCTTC	CASSYMDSDYGYTF
TRBV4-1	TRBD2	TRBJ2-5	TGCGCCAGCAGCCAAGGGACTAGCGGGAGACGAGAGACCCAGTACTTC	CASSQGTSGRRETQYF
TRBV19	.	TRBJ2-1	TGTGCCAGTAGTTTTAGGGGGATCTATCAGGTTTCTGCGGGCTACAATGAGCAGTTCTTC	CASSFRGIYQVSAGYNEQFF
TRBV7-9	TRBD1	TRBJ2-1	TGTGCCAGCAGCTTAGTCAGGGGAGGGACAGGGAGTCGCAATGAGCAGTTCTTC	CASSLVRGGTGSRNEQFF
TRBV7-9	.	TRBJ2-7	TGTGCCAGCTCCACACCCGGGGGAAGGGGGGGTGCCTACGAGCAGTACTTC	CASSTPGGRGGAYEQYF
TRBV7-2	TRBD2	TRBJ2-7	TGTGCCAGCAGCTTAGCTGGACTAGCGGGGGACCCCTACGAGCAGTACTTC	CASSLAGLAGDPYEQYF
TRBV6-5	.	TRBJ2-5	TGTGCCAGCAGGAGACAGGGAGGGCGAGAGACCCAGTACTTC	CASRRQGGRETQYF
TRBV5-4	.	TRBJ2-7	TGTGCCAGCGCTAACGCGGGGACCCTCTACGAGCAGTACTTC	CASANAGTLYEQYF